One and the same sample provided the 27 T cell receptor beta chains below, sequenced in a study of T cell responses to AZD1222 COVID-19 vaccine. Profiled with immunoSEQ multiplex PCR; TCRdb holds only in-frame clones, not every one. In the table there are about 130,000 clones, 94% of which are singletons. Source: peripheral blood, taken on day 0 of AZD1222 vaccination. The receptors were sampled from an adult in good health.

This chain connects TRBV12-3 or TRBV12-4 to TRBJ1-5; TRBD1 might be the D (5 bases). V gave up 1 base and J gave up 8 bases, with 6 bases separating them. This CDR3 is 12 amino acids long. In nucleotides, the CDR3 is TGTGCCAGCAGTTTAGGAGGGGAGCCCCAGCATTTT. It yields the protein CASSLGGEPQHF.

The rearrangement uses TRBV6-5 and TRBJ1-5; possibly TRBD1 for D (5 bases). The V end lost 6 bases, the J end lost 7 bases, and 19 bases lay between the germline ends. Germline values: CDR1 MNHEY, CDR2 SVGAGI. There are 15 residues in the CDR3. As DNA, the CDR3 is TGTGCCAGCAGGTTGGGGACTTCCGTTAAACAGCCCCAGCATTTT. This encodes CASRLGTSVKQPQHF.

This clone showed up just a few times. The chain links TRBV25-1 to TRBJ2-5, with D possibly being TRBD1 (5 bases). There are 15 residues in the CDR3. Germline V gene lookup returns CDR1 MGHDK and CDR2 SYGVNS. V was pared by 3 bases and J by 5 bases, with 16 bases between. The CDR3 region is CASSDPRAQGETQYF. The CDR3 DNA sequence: TGTGCCAGCAGTGACCCTAGGGCCCAGGGTGAGACCCAGTACTTC.

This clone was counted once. CDR3 residues: CAISFLDLPDYGYTF. Written as DNA, the CDR3 is TGTGCCATCAGCTTTCTTGACCTCCCTGACTATGGCTACACCTTC. This chain joins TRBV10-3 and TRBJ1-2; D gene unclear. The CDR3 extends over 15 amino acids. CDR1 and CDR2 from the germline V gene are ENHRY and SYGVKD. V was pared by 6 bases and J by 3 bases, with 17 bases between.

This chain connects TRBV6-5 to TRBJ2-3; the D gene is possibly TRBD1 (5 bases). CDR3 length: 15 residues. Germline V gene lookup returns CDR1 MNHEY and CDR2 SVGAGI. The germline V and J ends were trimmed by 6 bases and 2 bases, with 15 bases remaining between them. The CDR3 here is CASSLIPQATDTQYF. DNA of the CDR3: TGTGCCAGCAGCTTAATCCCACAGGCCACAGATACGCAGTATTTT.

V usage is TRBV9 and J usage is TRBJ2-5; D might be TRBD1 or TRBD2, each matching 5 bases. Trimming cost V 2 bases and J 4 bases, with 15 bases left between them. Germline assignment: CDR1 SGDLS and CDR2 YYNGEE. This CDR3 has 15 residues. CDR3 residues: CASSVEDNAGETQYF. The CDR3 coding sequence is TGTGCCAGCAGCGTGGAGGACAACGCTGGAGAGACCCAGTACTTC.

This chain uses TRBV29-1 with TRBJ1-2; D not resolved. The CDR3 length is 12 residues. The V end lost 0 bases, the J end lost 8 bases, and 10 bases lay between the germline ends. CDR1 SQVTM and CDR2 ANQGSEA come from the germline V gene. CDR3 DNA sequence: TGCAGCGTTGAAGAGGCAGGCTGGGGCTACACCTTC. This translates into CSVEEAGWGYTF.

The CDR3 region is CATKGPGKGTYEQYF. The CDR3 DNA sequence: TGTGCCACCAAAGGGCCTGGTAAAGGAACCTACGAGCAGTACTTC. V is TRBV6-4 and J is TRBJ2-7; D uncertain. This CDR3 has 15 residues. Germline loops: CDR1 MRHNA, CDR2 SNTAGT. Trimming stripped 10 bases from V and 2 bases from J, with 21 bases between.

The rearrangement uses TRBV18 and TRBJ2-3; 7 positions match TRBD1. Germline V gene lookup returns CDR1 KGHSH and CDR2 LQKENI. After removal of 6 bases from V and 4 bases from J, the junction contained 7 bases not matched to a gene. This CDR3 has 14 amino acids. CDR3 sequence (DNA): TGTGCCAGCTCCAACAGGGGTTCGGCAGATACGCAGTATTTT. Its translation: CASSNRGSADTQYF.

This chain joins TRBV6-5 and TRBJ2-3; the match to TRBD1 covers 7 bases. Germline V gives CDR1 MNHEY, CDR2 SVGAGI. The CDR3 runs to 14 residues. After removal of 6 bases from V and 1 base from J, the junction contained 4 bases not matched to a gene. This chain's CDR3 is CASRPQGGTDTQYF. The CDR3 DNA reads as TGTGCCAGCAGGCCCCAGGGGGGCACAGATACGCAGTATTTT.

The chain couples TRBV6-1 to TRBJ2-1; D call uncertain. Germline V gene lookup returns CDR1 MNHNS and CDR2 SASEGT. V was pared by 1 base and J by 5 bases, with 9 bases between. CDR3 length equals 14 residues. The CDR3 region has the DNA TGTGCCAGCAGTGAAGGTCACAGAGACAATGAGCAGTTCTTC. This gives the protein CASSEGHRDNEQFF.

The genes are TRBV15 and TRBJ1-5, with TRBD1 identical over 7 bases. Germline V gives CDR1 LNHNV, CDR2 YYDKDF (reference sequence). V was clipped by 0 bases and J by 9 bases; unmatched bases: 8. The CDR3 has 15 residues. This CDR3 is CATSRDADRQGPQHF. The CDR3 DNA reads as TGTGCCACCAGCAGAGACGCGGACAGGCAGGGGCCCCAGCATTTT.

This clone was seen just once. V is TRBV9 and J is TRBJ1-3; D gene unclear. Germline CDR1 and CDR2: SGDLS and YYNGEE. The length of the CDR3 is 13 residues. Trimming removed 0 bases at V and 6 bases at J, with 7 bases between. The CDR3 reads CASSVEMKNTIYF. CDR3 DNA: TGTGCCAGCAGCGTAGAGATGAAAAACACCATATATTTT.

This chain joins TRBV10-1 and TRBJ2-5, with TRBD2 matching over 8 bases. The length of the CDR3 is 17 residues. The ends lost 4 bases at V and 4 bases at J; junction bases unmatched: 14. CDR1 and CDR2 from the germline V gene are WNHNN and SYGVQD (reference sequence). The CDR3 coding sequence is TGCGCCAGCAGTGTTGGTTTCTCGGGAGGGCCCCGAGAGACCCAGTACTTC. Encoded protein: CASSVGFSGGPRETQYF.

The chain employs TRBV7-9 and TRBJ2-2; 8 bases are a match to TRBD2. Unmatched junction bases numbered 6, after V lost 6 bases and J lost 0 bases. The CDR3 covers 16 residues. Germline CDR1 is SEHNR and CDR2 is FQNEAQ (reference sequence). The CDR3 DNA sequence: TGTGCCAGCAGGCTACTAGCGGTAGCGAACACCGGGGAGCTGTTTTTT. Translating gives CASRLLAVANTGELFF.

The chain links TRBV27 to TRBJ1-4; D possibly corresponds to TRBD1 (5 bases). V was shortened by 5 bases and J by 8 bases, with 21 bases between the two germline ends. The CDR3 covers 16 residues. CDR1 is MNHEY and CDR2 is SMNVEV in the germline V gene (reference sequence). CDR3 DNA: TGTGCCAGCAGTGTTCGCCCAGGGAGGGGATGGGAAAAACTGTTTTTT. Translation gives CASSVRPGRGWEKLFF.

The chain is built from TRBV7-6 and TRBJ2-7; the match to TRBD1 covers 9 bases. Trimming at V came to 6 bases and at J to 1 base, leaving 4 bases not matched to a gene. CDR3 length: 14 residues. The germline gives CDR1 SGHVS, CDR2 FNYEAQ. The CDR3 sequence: CASSWGQGSYEQYF. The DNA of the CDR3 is TGTGCCAGCAGTTGGGGACAGGGATCCTACGAGCAGTACTTC.

In DNA, the CDR3 is TGCAGTGCCTTCGACAACTACGAGCAGTACTTC. Protein product: CSAFDNYEQYF. This sequence joins TRBV20-1 and TRBJ2-7, with D unclear. CDR1 and CDR2 (germline): DFQATT, SNEGSKA (reference sequence). CDR3 length: 11 amino acids. Deletions cut 6 bases from V and 3 bases from J, with 9 bases between.

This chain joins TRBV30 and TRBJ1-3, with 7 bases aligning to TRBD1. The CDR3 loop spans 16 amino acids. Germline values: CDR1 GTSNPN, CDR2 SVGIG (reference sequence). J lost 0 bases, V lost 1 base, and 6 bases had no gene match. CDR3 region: CAWSARDRGSGNTIYF. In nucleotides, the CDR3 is TGTGCCTGGAGTGCCCGGGACAGAGGCTCTGGAAACACCATATATTTT. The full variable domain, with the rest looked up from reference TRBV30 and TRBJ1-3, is SQTIHQWPATLVQPVGSPLSLECTVEGTSNPNLYWYRQAAGRGLQLLFYSVGIGQISSEVPQNLSASRPQDRQFILSSKKLLLSDSGFYLCAWSARDRGSGNTIYFGEGSWLTVV.

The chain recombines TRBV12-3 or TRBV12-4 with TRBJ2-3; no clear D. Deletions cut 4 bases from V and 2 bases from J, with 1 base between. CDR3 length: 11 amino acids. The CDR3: CASSYTDTQYF. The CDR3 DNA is TGTGCCAGCAGTTACACAGATACGCAGTATTTT.

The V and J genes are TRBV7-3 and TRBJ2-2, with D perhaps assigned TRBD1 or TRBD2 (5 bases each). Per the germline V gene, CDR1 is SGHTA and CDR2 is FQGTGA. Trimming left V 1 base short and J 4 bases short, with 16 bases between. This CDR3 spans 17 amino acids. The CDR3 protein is CASSLRESQGATGELFF. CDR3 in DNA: TGTGCCAGCAGCTTAAGGGAGAGCCAGGGAGCCACCGGGGAGCTGTTTTTT.

CDR3 amino acids: CASSQERRQETQYF. The DNA of the CDR3 is TGTGCCAGCAGCCAAGAAAGGAGGCAAGAGACCCAGTACTTC. The V call is TRBV4-2, the J call TRBJ2-5, with TRBD2 as a possible D gene (5 bases). The CDR3 runs 14 residues. From germline, CDR1 is LGHNA and CDR2 YNFKEQ. V dropped 0 bases and J dropped 2 bases, with 7 bases sitting between them.

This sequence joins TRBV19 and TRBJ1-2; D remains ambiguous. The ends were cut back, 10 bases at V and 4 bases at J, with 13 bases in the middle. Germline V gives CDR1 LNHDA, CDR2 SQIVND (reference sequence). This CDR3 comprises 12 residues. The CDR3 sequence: CATSRQFYGYTF. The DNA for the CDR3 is TGTGCCACCTCTAGACAATTCTATGGCTACACCTTC.

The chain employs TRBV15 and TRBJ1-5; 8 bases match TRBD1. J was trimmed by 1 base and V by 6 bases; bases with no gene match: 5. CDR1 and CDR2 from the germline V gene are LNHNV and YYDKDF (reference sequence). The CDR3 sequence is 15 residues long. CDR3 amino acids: CATRPGGISNQPQHF. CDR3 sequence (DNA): TGTGCCACCAGGCCAGGGGGCATAAGCAATCAGCCCCAGCATTTT.

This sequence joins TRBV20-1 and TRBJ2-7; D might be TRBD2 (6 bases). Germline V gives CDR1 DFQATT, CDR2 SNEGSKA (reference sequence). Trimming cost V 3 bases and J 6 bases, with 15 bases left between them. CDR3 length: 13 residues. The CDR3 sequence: CSASALEGGEQYF. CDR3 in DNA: TGCAGTGCTAGTGCCCTTGAGGGAGGCGAGCAGTACTTC.

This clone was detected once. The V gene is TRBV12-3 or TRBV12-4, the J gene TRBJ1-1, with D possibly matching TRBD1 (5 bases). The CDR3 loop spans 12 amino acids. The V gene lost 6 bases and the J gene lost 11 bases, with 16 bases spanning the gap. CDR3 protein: CASRRTYSEAFF. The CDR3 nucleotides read TGTGCCAGCAGGCGGACATACTCGGAGGCTTTCTTT.

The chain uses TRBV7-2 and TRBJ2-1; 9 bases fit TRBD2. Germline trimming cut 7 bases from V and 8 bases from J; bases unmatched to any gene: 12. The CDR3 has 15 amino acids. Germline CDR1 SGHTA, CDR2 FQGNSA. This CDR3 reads CASTPLVAGGYEQFF. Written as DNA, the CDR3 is TGTGCCAGCACCCCCCTCGTCGCGGGAGGGTATGAGCAGTTCTTC.